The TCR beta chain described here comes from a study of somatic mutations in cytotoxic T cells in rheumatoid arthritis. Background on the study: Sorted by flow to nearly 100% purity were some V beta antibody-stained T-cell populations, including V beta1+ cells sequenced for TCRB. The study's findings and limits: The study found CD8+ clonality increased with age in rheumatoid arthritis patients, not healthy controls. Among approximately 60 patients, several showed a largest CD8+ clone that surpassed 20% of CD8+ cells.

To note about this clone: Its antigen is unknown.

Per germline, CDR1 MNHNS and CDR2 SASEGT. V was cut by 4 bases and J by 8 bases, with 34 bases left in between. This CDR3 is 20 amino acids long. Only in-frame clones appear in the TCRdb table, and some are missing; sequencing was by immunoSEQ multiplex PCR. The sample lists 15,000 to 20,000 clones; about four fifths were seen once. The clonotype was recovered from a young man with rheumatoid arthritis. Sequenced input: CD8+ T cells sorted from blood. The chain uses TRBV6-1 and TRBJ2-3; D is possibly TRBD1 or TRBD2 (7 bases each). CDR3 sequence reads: CASSGGGAPGQHLVGGTQYF. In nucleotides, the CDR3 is TGTGCCAGCAGTGGGGGGGGCGCACCGGGACAGCACCTGGTTGGGGGTACGCAGTATTTT.